This T cell receptor beta chain was documented in a study of blood T cell repertoires in COVID-19. The table came from immunoSEQ multiplex PCR; TCRdb's copy has only in-frame clones and leaves some out. The data contain more than 200,000 clones, 65% to 85% of them seen just once; the ten biggest clones take up 6.5% to 9%. The ends lost 4 bases at V and 7 bases at J; junction bases unmatched: 5. CDR3 length: 15 residues. Germline CDR1 and CDR2: SNHLY and FYNNEI. The TCR comes from a woman between 35 and 50 years old with acute COVID-19. The rearrangement links TRBV2 to TRBJ2-1; 12 bases map to TRBD2. Material: PBMCs or T cells enriched from blood (not recorded which). The CDR3 DNA reads as TGTGCCAGCAGTGTCCTAGCGGGAGGGCGGAATGAGCAGTTCTTC. Translated: CASSVLAGGRNEQFF.